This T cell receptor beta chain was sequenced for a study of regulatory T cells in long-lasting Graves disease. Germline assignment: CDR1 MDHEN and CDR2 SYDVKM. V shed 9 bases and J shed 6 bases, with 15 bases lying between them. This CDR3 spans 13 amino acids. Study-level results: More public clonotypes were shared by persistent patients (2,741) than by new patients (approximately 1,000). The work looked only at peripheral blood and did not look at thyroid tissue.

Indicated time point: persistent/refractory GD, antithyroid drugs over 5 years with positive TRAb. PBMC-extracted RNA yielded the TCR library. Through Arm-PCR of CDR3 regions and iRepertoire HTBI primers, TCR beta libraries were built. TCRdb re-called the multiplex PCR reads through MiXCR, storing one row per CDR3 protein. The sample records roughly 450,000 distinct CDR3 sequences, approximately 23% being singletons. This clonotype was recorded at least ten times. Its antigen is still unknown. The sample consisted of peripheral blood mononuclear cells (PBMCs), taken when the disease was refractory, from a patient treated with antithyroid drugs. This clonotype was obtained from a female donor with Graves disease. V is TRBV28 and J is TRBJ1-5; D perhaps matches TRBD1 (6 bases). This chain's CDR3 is CASRGGVAQPQHF. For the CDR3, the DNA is TGTGCCAGTAGGGGGGGTGTGGCTCAGCCCCAGCATTTT.